Below, 14 T cell receptor beta chains from the same sample are listed, as sequenced in a study of blood T cell repertoires in COVID-19. The protocol was immunoSEQ multiplex PCR, while the TCRdb copy is restricted to in-frame clones and leaves out a portion. The sample lists around 220,000 clones, about 88% occurring once. The source material was peripheral blood. The receptors stem from a woman aged 40 to 50 who had recovered from COVID-19.

The V gene is TRBV11-1, the J gene TRBJ2-7; 8 bases align to TRBD1. V was pared by 0 bases and J by 4 bases, with 2 bases of the junction left unmatched. The CDR3 extends over 14 amino acids. The germline V gene encodes CDR1 SGHAT and CDR2 FQDESV (reference sequence). The CDR3 sequence is CASSLAGQGYEQYF. CDR3 DNA: TGTGCCAGCAGCTTAGCAGGACAGGGATACGAGCAGTACTTC.

The chain joins TRBV7-2 to TRBJ2-3; TRBD2 matches 10 bases. This CDR3 region has 15 residues. Per the germline V gene, CDR1 is SGHTA and CDR2 is FQGNSA. After removal of 5 bases from V and 2 bases from J, the junction contained 4 bases not matched to a gene. CDR3 in DNA: TGTGCCAGCAGCACGGGACTAGCGACCACAGATACGCAGTATTTT. It specifies CASSTGLATTDTQYF.

This chain links TRBV7-8 with TRBJ2-3; perhaps TRBD1 as D (6 bases). Germline V gene lookup returns CDR1 SGHVS and CDR2 FQNEAQ. This CDR3 has 21 residues. The V end was cut by 4 bases, the J end by 1 base, with 30 bases between. CDR3 sequence reads: CASSSHHQGKAIRAGTDTQYF. The CDR3 nucleotides are TGTGCCAGCAGCTCCCACCATCAGGGGAAGGCTATCAGAGCGGGCACAGATACGCAGTATTTT.

V is TRBV19 and J is TRBJ1-5; unclear D gene. V shed 1 base and J shed 3 bases, with 7 bases lying between them. CDR1 LNHDA and CDR2 SQIVND come from the germline V gene (reference sequence). CDR3 length equals 14 residues. The CDR3 DNA follows: TGTGCCAGTAGTATAGTAACAGACAATCAGCCCCAGCATTTT. This translates into CASSIVTDNQPQHF.

This chain links TRBV15 with TRBJ2-5; D might be TRBD1 (6 bases). V dropped 4 bases and J dropped 3 bases, with 21 bases sitting between them. The CDR3 has 17 residues. CDR1 and CDR2 (germline): LNHNV, YYDKDF (reference sequence). CDR3 in amino acids: CATSTYVAGQGKETQYF. CDR3 nucleotides: TGTGCCACCAGCACCTACGTGGCAGGTCAGGGGAAAGAGACCCAGTACTTC. Looking up the rest from reference TRBV15 and TRBJ2-5 gives the full variable domain: DAMVIQNPRYQVTQFGKPVTLSCSQTLNHNVMYWYQQKSSQAPKLLFHYYDKDFNNEADTPDNFQSRRPNTSFCFLDIRSPGLGDTAMYLCATSTYVAGQGKETQYFGPGTRLLVL.

This chain uses TRBV15 with TRBJ2-5; TRBD1 matches 9 bases. The V gene end was trimmed by 2 bases and the J gene end by 5 bases; junction bases not matched to a gene: 6. Germline CDR1 is LNHNV and CDR2 is YYDKDF (reference sequence). The CDR3 is 15 amino acids. CDR3 coding DNA: TGTGCCACCAGCAGACAGACAGGGGGGCGGGAGACCCAGTACTTC. This translates into CATSRQTGGRETQYF.

The chain uses TRBV15 and TRBJ2-5, with unresolved D. Per the germline V gene, CDR1 is LNHNV and CDR2 is YYDKDF (reference sequence). The CDR3 loop spans 14 amino acids. V lost 4 bases and J 0 bases, leaving 9 bases between the germline ends. This CDR3 is CATSNGRYQETQYF. The CDR3 nucleotides are TGTGCCACCAGCAACGGCAGGTACCAAGAGACCCAGTACTTC.

The chain recombines TRBV30 with TRBJ2-1; the match to TRBD2 covers 9 bases. From germline, CDR1 is GTSNPN and CDR2 SVGIG (reference sequence). This CDR3 contains 15 residues. Losses at the gene ends were 4 bases for V and 1 base for J; bases not matched to a gene: 5. CDR3 nucleotides: TGTGCCTGGAAGAAGCTAGCGGGGTCCTACAATGAGCAGTTCTTC. This codes for CAWKKLAGSYNEQFF.

The gene calls are TRBV18 and TRBJ1-3, with D uncertain. The V end lost 3 bases, the J end lost 0 bases, and 9 bases lay between the germline ends. In germline, CDR1 is KGHSH, CDR2 LQKENI. The CDR3 sequence is 15 residues long. CDR3 in amino acids: CASSPYGSSGNTIYF. CDR3 coding DNA: TGTGCCAGCTCACCCTACGGGAGCTCTGGAAACACCATATATTTT. Filled out from reference TRBV18 and TRBJ1-3, the complete variable domain reads NAGVMQNPRHLVRRRGQEARLRCSPMKGHSHVYWYRQLPEEGLKFMVYLQKENIIDESGMPKERFSAEFPKEGPSILRIQQVVRGDSAAYFCASSPYGSSGNTIYFGEGSWLTVV.

The chain employs TRBV2 and TRBJ1-2; D is perhaps TRBD1 (6 bases). Per germline, CDR1 SNHLY and CDR2 FYNNEI. The CDR3 extends over 14 amino acids. Trimming took 6 bases from V and 7 from J, leaving 18 bases between them. The CDR3 DNA follows: TGTGCCAGCAGCCGGACCCAGGGGATCTCTGGCTACACCTTC. This codes for CASSRTQGISGYTF.

The J gene is TRBJ2-1, the V gene TRBV5-4, with D possibly TRBD2 on 6 matching bases. V was cut by 2 bases and J by 0 bases, with 15 bases left in between. The germline CDR1 and CDR2 sequences are SGHNT and YYREEE (reference sequence). This CDR3 is 17 amino acids long. The CDR3, as DNA: TGTGCCAGCAGCTTCCCCCAGCGGGCAACCTCCTACAATGAGCAGTTCTTC. This sequence encodes CASSFPQRATSYNEQFF.

Only one count was recorded for this clone. The chain couples TRBV28 to TRBJ1-4; D is possibly TRBD1 (6 bases). The CDR3 is 14 residues long. V dropped 3 bases and J dropped 14 bases, with 19 bases sitting between them. Germline-derived CDR1 and CDR2 are MDHEN and SYDVKM. CDR3 region: CASSFQGLNVVLFF. The CDR3 DNA reads TGTGCCAGCAGTTTTCAGGGGCTCAACGTAGTCCTGTTTTTT.

The chain has TRBV7-9 and TRBJ2-3; 11 bases are shared with TRBD1. V lost 4 bases to trimming and J lost 4 bases; unmatched junction nucleotides: 7. CDR1 and CDR2 from the germline V gene are SEHNR and FQNEAQ (reference sequence). This CDR3 is built from 16 residues. For the CDR3, the DNA is TGTGCCAGCAGCTCTGGACAGGGGGCGCGGGCAGATACGCAGTATTTT. As protein: CASSSGQGARADTQYF.

The chain combines TRBV11-2 with TRBJ1-6; 10 bases align to TRBD1. The germline gives CDR1 SGHAT, CDR2 FQNNGV. The CDR3 has 15 residues. Trimming took 0 bases from V and 9 from J; bases not matched to a gene: 2. Here the CDR3 DNA reads TGTGCCAGCAGCTTAGAATGGGACAGGGGTTCACCCCTCCACTTT. Protein: CASSLEWDRGSPLHF.